One and the same sample provided the 26 T cell receptor beta chains below, sequenced in a study of blood T cell repertoires in COVID-19. Data came from immunoSEQ multiplex PCR; TCRdb stores just in-frame clones and leaves some out. The sample lists about 33,000 clones, about 88% occurring once. Specimen: peripheral blood. The receptors originated from a man between 65 and 85 years old with acute or convalescent COVID-19.

This chain joins TRBV4-3 and TRBJ1-4; 8 nucleotides line up with TRBD1. Germline V gene data show CDR1 as LGHNA and CDR2 as YSLEER. The CDR3 length is 15 residues. After removal of 5 bases from V and 3 bases from J, the junction contained 5 bases not matched to a gene. The CDR3 region has the DNA TGCGCCAGCAGCGCCGGACAGGGCTCTAATGAAAAACTGTTTTTT. Translating gives CASSAGQGSNEKLFF.

A few counts support this clone. The J gene is TRBJ2-5, the V gene TRBV4-3; 7 bases agree with TRBD2. There are 16 residues in the CDR3. The J segment lost 5 bases and the V segment lost 4 bases, leaving 13 bases of the junction unmatched. Per germline, CDR1 LGHNA and CDR2 YSLEER. The CDR3 DNA reads TGCGCCAGCAGCCCTCAAGAGGATGCCGGGAGGGAGACCCAGTACTTC. This gives the protein CASSPQEDAGRETQYF.

This rearrangement joins TRBV19 to TRBJ1-2; D is unclear. There are 11 residues in the CDR3. Germline CDR1 reads LNHDA; CDR2 reads SQIVND (reference sequence). V lost 3 bases to trimming and J lost 6 bases, with 5 bases between them. The CDR3, as DNA: TGTGCCAGTAGTATCGGGGATGGCTACACCTTC. Protein sequence: CASSIGDGYTF.

This clone was seen a single time. This sequence joins TRBV9 and TRBJ1-3; TRBD1 matches at 9 bases. The germline V gene has CDR1 SGDLS and CDR2 YYNGEE. Trimming removed 3 bases from V and 3 bases from J; junction bases left unmatched: 4. The CDR3 consists of 15 residues. The CDR3 region has the DNA TGTGCCAGCAGCGGACGGACAGGGGTTGGAAACACCATATATTTT. Translated: CASSGRTGVGNTIYF.

The chain carries TRBV7-9 and TRBJ1-4; no definite D call. CDR1 and CDR2 (germline): SEHNR, FQNEAQ (reference sequence). Deletions cut 1 base from V and 3 bases from J, with 6 bases between. This CDR3 is 14 amino acids long. The CDR3 nucleotides read TGTGCCAGCAGCTTAGGTATAGCTAATGAAAAACTGTTTTTT. Translating it yields CASSLGIANEKLFF.

The rearrangement uses TRBV2 and TRBJ1-5; 8 nucleotides align to TRBD1. V lost 0 bases and J lost 0; bases outside the gene matches: 10. The germline V gene has CDR1 SNHLY and CDR2 FYNNEI. The CDR3 length is 19 residues. The CDR3: CASSEASTGTGYSNQPQHF. The DNA of the CDR3 is TGTGCCAGCAGTGAAGCTTCCACCGGGACAGGATATAGCAATCAGCCCCAGCATTTT. The full variable domain, its missing parts supplied by reference TRBV2 and TRBJ1-5, is EPEVTQTPSHQVTQMGQEVILRCVPISNHLYFYWYRQILGQKVEFLVSFYNNEISEKSEIFDDQFSVERPDGSNFTLKIRSTKLEDSAMYFCASSEASTGTGYSNQPQHFGDGTRLSIL.

The chain uses TRBV3-1 (or the pseudogene TRBV3-2) and TRBJ1-5; D is perhaps TRBD1 (6 bases). CDR1 is LGHDT, CDR2 YNNKEL, per germline (reference sequence). V lost 5 bases to trimming and J lost 7 bases, with 12 bases between them. The CDR3 is 13 amino acids. The CDR3 loop is CASSAQGLQPQHF. DNA for the CDR3: TGTGCCAGCAGCGCTCAGGGGCTGCAGCCCCAGCATTTT.

V is TRBV5-4 and J is TRBJ2-5; D remains unclear. The CDR3 extends over 13 amino acids. Trimming removed 4 bases at V and 1 base at J, with 8 bases between. Germline CDR1 and CDR2: SGHNT and YYREEE (reference sequence). The CDR3 DNA is TGTGCCAGCAGCACAGACCCCCAAGAGACCCAGTACTTC. It codes for CASSTDPQETQYF.

The chain uses TRBV7-3 and TRBJ2-1, with TRBD2 identical over 9 bases. The CDR3 is 16 residues long. Germline V lookup: CDR1 SGHTA, CDR2 FQGTGA. Trimming took 1 base from V and 6 from J; bases not matched to a gene: 7. The CDR3 region is CASSLRPAGGLNEQFF. The CDR3 bases are TGTGCCAGCAGCTTAAGGCCAGCGGGAGGCCTCAATGAGCAGTTCTTC.

The genes are TRBV7-2 and TRBJ1-5; D gene uncertain. V gave up 1 base and J gave up 5 bases, with 9 bases separating them. Germline CDR1 reads SGHTA; CDR2 reads FQGNSA. The CDR3 is made up of 14 amino acids. For the CDR3, the DNA is TGTGCCAGCAGCTTAGTGGGGAGCGATCAGCCCCAGCATTTT. This translates into CASSLVGSDQPQHF.

The CDR3 sequence is CASSSTDGGEKLFF. The CDR3 bases are TGTGCCAGCAGTTCGACCGACGGCGGTGAAAAACTGTTTTTT. The rearrangement links TRBV6-6 to TRBJ1-4; no clear D. The CDR3 length is 14 residues. Germline assignment: CDR1 MNHNY and CDR2 SVGAGI (reference sequence). The V end was cut by 4 bases, the J end by 7 bases, with 13 bases between.

This chain uses TRBV5-6 with TRBJ2-7, with D unclear. Trimming left V 2 bases short and J 2 bases short, with 8 bases between. The germline V gene has CDR1 SGHDT and CDR2 YYEEEE. This CDR3 is 13 amino acids long. The CDR3 coding sequence is TGTGCCAGCAGCTTTTACAGTACCTACGAGCAGTACTTC. It yields the protein CASSFYSTYEQYF.

This chain connects TRBV19 to TRBJ1-4, with 7 bases matching TRBD1. The trim removed 7 bases at V and 3 bases at J, leaving 8 bases unmatched. The CDR3 is 15 amino acids. The V gene's germline CDR1 is LNHDA and CDR2 SQIVND (reference sequence). The CDR3 DNA follows: TGTGCCAGTAAGATGGGGACAGAAGCTAATGAAAAACTGTTTTTT. Amino acids: CASKMGTEANEKLFF.

The chain recombines TRBV18 with TRBJ1-1, with TRBD1 as a possible D gene (6 bases). V was clipped by 2 bases and J by 3 bases, with 16 bases between them. The CDR3 runs 16 residues. CDR1 and CDR2 (germline): KGHSH, LQKENI. The CDR3 region is CASSPTGGYGYTEAFF. In DNA form, the CDR3 reads TGTGCCAGCTCACCAACGGGGGGCTACGGTTACACTGAAGCTTTCTTT.

J is TRBJ2-7 and V is TRBV6-1; 7 bases line up with TRBD1. Germline V gene sequence: CDR1 MNHNS, CDR2 SASEGT. The CDR3 is 18 residues long. J was trimmed by 3 bases and V by 2 bases; bases with no gene match: 16. The CDR3 nucleotides are TGTGCCAGCAGTGAATTCCCCAGACCGGGACAGTGGTACTACGAGCAGTACTTC. Protein: CASSEFPRPGQWYYEQYF.

The CDR3 DNA reads as TGTGCCAGCAGGGGGGCCAGGGGTGGATATGGCTACACCTTC. The encoded protein is CASRGARGGYGYTF. The chain links TRBV28 to TRBJ1-2; TRBD1 is a possible D gene (6 bases). Germline CDR1 is MDHEN and CDR2 is SYDVKM. Trimming left V 6 bases short and J 5 bases short, with 16 bases between. The CDR3 sequence is 14 residues long.

The chain couples TRBV7-3 to TRBJ2-3; TRBD1 might be the D (6 bases). The length of the CDR3 is 14 residues. V lost 6 bases to trimming and J lost 4 bases, with 14 bases between them. Germline CDR1 reads SGHTA; CDR2 reads FQGTGA. The CDR3 DNA follows: TGTGCCAGCAGTCCCGACAGGTATTCAGATACGCAGTATTTT. Its translation is CASSPDRYSDTQYF.

The rearrangement links TRBV5-1 to TRBJ2-5; D is ambiguous. Trimming took off 4 bases at V and 2 bases at J, with 18 bases between the two ends. The CDR3 contains 16 residues. Germline CDR1 and CDR2: SGHRS and YFSETQ. For the CDR3, the DNA is TGCGCCAGCAGCAGAACCCCCCCCAGTTCTCAAGAGACCCAGTACTTC. Its translation: CASSRTPPSSQETQYF.

The chain links TRBV20-1 to TRBJ1-1; 7 bases line up with TRBD1. The CDR3 has 11 amino acids. V trimming: 6 bases; J trimming: 5 bases; junction bases outside the gene matches: 3. CDR1 and CDR2 (germline): DFQATT, SNEGSKA (reference sequence). For the CDR3, the DNA is TGCAGTGCCTCCAGGGGGACTGAAGCTTTCTTT. Its translation is CSASRGTEAFF.

The V call is TRBV5-5, the J call TRBJ1-1; no clear D gene. V lost 1 base, J lost 0 bases, and 4 bases lay in between. The CDR3 extends over 13 amino acids. Per germline, CDR1 SGHKS and CDR2 YYEKEE (reference sequence). The CDR3 sequence is CASSLPVNTEAFF. For the CDR3, the DNA is TGTGCCAGCAGCTTGCCGGTGAACACTGAAGCTTTCTTT.

This clone was seen just once. The genes are TRBV18 and TRBJ1-1; 8 bases are a match to TRBD1. CDR1 is KGHSH, CDR2 LQKENI, per germline. J was trimmed by 5 bases and V by 6 bases; bases with no gene match: 8. The CDR3 totals 14 residues. DNA for the CDR3: TGTGCCAGCTCCCCGGACAGGGCTATTACTGAAGCTTTCTTT. It codes for CASSPDRAITEAFF.

This sequence joins TRBV28 and TRBJ2-7, with TRBD1 identical over 9 bases. The V and J ends lost 6 bases and 4 bases, in that order; junction bases with no gene match: 7. The germline V gene encodes CDR1 MDHEN and CDR2 SYDVKM. This CDR3 region has 14 residues. CDR3: CASRVGTGRYEQYF. The CDR3 DNA is TGTGCCAGCAGGGTCGGGACAGGGAGATACGAGCAGTACTTC.

The J gene is TRBJ1-5, the V gene TRBV2, with 10 bases aligning to TRBD1. V lost 5 bases and J lost 4; bases outside the gene matches: 8. Per the germline V gene, CDR1 is SNHLY and CDR2 is FYNNEI. CDR3 length: 16 amino acids. DNA of the CDR3: TGTGCCAGCAGTCAAACCGGGACAGGGGAGAATCAGCCCCAGCATTTT. Amino acid sequence: CASSQTGTGENQPQHF.

This chain links TRBV6-5 with TRBJ1-1, with 9 bases aligning to TRBD1. This CDR3 contains 15 residues. The ends lost 4 bases at V and 1 base at J; junction bases unmatched: 4. Germline CDR1 is MNHEY and CDR2 is SVGAGI. For the CDR3, the DNA is TGTGCCAGCAGTTTTAAACAGGGGGCGAACACTGAAGCTTTCTTT. This translates into CASSFKQGANTEAFF.

The rearrangement links TRBV6-2 or TRBV6-3 to TRBJ2-7; 11 bases fit TRBD2. The CDR3 covers 16 residues. The V and J ends lost 4 bases and 3 bases, in that order; junction bases with no gene match: 8. The germline gives CDR1 MNHEY, CDR2 SVGEGT. CDR3 bases: TGTGCCAGCAGTTCCGGGGGTAGCGGGAGGGGCTACGAGCAGTACTTC. Translated: CASSSGGSGRGYEQYF.

The V and J genes are TRBV28 and TRBJ1-2; D not certain. This CDR3 is 12 amino acids long. Trimming removed 5 bases at V and 4 bases at J, with 8 bases between. Germline V CDR1 and CDR2: MDHEN, SYDVKM. The CDR3 is CASSAPSYGYTF. The CDR3 coding sequence is TGTGCCAGCAGTGCCCCCAGCTATGGCTACACCTTC.